A single sample gave rise to the 13 T cell receptor beta chains below, sequenced in a study of blood T cell repertoires in COVID-19. Repertoires were generated with immunoSEQ multiplex PCR, while TCRdb's copy carries only in-frame clones and drops some. The data hold over 200,000 clones, with around four fifths observed a single time. The sequencing sample was made of peripheral blood. These receptors were obtained from a middle-aged man with acute or convalescent COVID-19.

The chain combines TRBV19 with TRBJ1-5; a possible D gene is TRBD1 (5 bases). CDR3 length equals 12 residues. CDR1 and CDR2 (germline): LNHDA, SQIVND (reference sequence). Deletions cut 7 bases from V and 1 base from J, with 5 bases between. The CDR3 region is CASKGSNQPQHF. CDR3 coding DNA: TGTGCCAGTAAGGGGAGCAATCAGCCCCAGCATTTT.

The V gene is TRBV6-6, the J gene TRBJ2-7, with 10 bases that match TRBD2. The length of the CDR3 is 14 residues. CDR1 is MNHNY and CDR2 is SVGAGI in the germline V gene (reference sequence). Trimming removed 6 bases from V and 4 bases from J; junction bases left unmatched: 6. As DNA, the CDR3 is TGTGCCAGCAGCCGGACTAGCGGCGGTTACGAGCAGTACTTC. This codes for CASSRTSGGYEQYF.

The chain combines TRBV3-1 (or the pseudogene TRBV3-2) with TRBJ1-2; 8 bases agree with TRBD1. Germline V lookup: CDR1 LGHDT, CDR2 YNNKEL (reference sequence). J was trimmed by 6 bases and V by 4 bases; bases with no gene match: 4. The CDR3 loop spans 13 amino acids. The CDR3 region is CASSRTGLDGYTF. The CDR3 region has the DNA TGTGCCAGCAGCCGGACAGGGCTGGATGGCTACACCTTC.

V usage is TRBV2 and J usage is TRBJ1-2; D remains unclear. CDR3 size: 14 residues. V was pared by 6 bases and J by 14 bases, with 25 bases between. Per germline, CDR1 SNHLY and CDR2 FYNNEI. The CDR3: CASSKARGAWVGTF. The CDR3 DNA follows: TGTGCCAGCAGCAAAGCCCGCGGAGCCTGGGTCGGAACCTTC. The whole variable domain, remainder taken from reference TRBV2 and TRBJ1-2, is EPEVTQTPSHQVTQMGQEVILRCVPISNHLYFYWYRQILGQKVEFLVSFYNNEISEKSEIFDDQFSVERPDGSNFTLKIRSTKLEDSAMYFCASSKARGAWVGTFGSGTRLTVV.

The V call is TRBV2, the J call TRBJ1-3, with a weak D call TRBD1 (5 bases). Germline-derived CDR1 and CDR2 are SNHLY and FYNNEI. This CDR3 is built from 16 residues. V was trimmed by 1 base and J by 5 bases, leaving 15 bases between them. DNA for the CDR3: TGTGCCAGCAGTGAAGGTGGGCAGGGTGTTAGAAACACCATATATTTT. It is translated as CASSEGGQGVRNTIYF.

V gene TRBV30 combines with J gene TRBJ1-5, with D perhaps matching TRBD1 (5 bases). The V end lost 0 bases, the J end lost 6 bases, and 12 bases lay between the germline ends. Germline CDR1 and CDR2: GTSNPN and SVGIG (reference sequence). The length of the CDR3 is 14 residues. CDR3 in DNA: TGTGCCTGGAGTGTAGGGCAGGGAGGTCAGCCCCAGCATTTT. It codes for CAWSVGQGGQPQHF.

The rearrangement uses TRBV4-1 and TRBJ1-2; 7 bases line up with TRBD1. This CDR3 region has 15 residues. Germline values: CDR1 MGHRA, CDR2 YSYEKL. V dropped 3 bases and J dropped 8; count of bases not matched to a gene: 12. In nucleotides, the CDR3 is TGCGCCAGCAGCCATGATGACAGGGCCCGAGGGGGCTACACCTTC. Residues: CASSHDDRARGGYTF.

V and J are TRBV7-2 and TRBJ1-5, with D tentatively TRBD1 (5 bases). The CDR3 covers 15 residues. Germline V gene sequence: CDR1 SGHTA, CDR2 FQGNSA. Trimming took off 1 base at V and 0 bases at J, with 7 bases between the two ends. The CDR3 loop reads CASSLEGYSNQPQHF. The CDR3 DNA is TGTGCCAGCAGCTTAGAGGGGTATAGCAATCAGCCCCAGCATTTT.

This clone was counted a single time. This sequence joins TRBV7-2 and TRBJ2-1; D perhaps matches TRBD2 (6 bases). Germline V gene sequence: CDR1 SGHTA, CDR2 FQGNSA. V was shortened by 5 bases and J by 5 bases, with 19 bases between the two germline ends. This CDR3 spans 16 amino acids. CDR3 loop: CASSDWRGTPNNEQFF. The CDR3, as DNA: TGTGCCAGCAGCGATTGGAGAGGGACTCCAAACAATGAGCAGTTCTTC.

This clone was found once. The chain couples TRBV19 to TRBJ1-5; 10 nucleotides line up with TRBD1. The CDR3 runs 16 residues. Germline assignment: CDR1 LNHDA and CDR2 SQIVND (reference sequence). V dropped 3 bases and J dropped 1; count of bases not matched to a gene: 3. CDR3 residues: CASSIATGGSNQPQHF. In DNA, the CDR3 is TGTGCCAGTAGTATCGCGACAGGGGGCAGCAATCAGCCCCAGCATTTT. Complete variable domain (other parts from reference TRBV19 and TRBJ1-5): DGGITQSPKYLFRKEGQNVTLSCEQNLNHDAMYWYRQDPGQGLRLIYYSQIVNDFQKGDIAEGYSVSREKKESFPLTVTSAQKNPTAFYLCASSIATGGSNQPQHFGDGTRLSIL.

This clone has more than one count but fewer than ten. The V call is TRBV7-9, the J call TRBJ2-1, with no clear D. The CDR3 extends over 13 amino acids. Germline V lookup: CDR1 SEHNR, CDR2 FQNEAQ (reference sequence). The germline V and J ends were trimmed by 5 bases and 8 bases, with 13 bases remaining between them. CDR3 nucleotides: TGTGCCAGCAGCCCAAACAGTTTCTATGAGCAGTTCTTC. It codes for CASSPNSFYEQFF.

The rearrangement uses TRBV6-1 and TRBJ1-1, with D possibly matching TRBD1 (6 bases). Germline CDR1 MNHNS, CDR2 SASEGT. CDR3 length: 14 amino acids. V was cut by 3 bases and J by 6 bases, with 14 bases left in between. The CDR3 nucleotides are TGTGCCAGCAGTGAGGGGGGGGACATCTCTGAAGCTTTCTTT. The encoded protein is CASSEGGDISEAFF.

This clone showed up just a few times. The V and J genes are TRBV19 and TRBJ2-7; D remains unclear. Trimming removed 3 bases from V and 0 bases from J, with 6 bases in between. This CDR3 region has 13 residues. Germline values: CDR1 LNHDA, CDR2 SQIVND (reference sequence). CDR3 bases: TGTGCCAGTAGTATGCAGGCCTCCTACGAGCAGTACTTC. Its translation is CASSMQASYEQYF.